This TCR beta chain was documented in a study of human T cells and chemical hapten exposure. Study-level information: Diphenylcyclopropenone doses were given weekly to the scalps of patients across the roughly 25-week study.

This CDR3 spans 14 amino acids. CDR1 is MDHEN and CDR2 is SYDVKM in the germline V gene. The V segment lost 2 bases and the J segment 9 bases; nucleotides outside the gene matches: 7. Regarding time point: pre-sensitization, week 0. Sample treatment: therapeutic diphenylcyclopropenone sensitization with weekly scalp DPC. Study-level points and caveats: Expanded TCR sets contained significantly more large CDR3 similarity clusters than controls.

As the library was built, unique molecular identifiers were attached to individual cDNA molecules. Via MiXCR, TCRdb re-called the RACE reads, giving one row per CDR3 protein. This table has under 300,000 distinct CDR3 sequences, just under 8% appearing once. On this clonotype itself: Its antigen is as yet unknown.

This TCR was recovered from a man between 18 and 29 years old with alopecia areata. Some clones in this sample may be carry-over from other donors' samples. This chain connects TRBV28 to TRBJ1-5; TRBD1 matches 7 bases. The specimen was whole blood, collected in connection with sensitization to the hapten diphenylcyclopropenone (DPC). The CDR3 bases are TGTGCCAGCAGTTTAGTGGACAGGCTGACGCCCCAGCATTTT. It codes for CASSLVDRLTPQHF.